This entry concerns a single T cell receptor (beta chain). The antigen remains unidentified. This sample is drawn from a study of shared clonotypes between healthy human individuals. Whole-study context: Three CD4 naive, three CD4 memory, two CD8 naive and one CD8 memory plate were used per donor. Points from the study as a whole: Sequencing depth was predicted to influence how clonotypes are shared among donors. A small donor pool kept down the genetic and exposure-history diversity that was represented.

CD45RO-negative CD8 cells positively selected for CCR7 made up the naive population, which excluded terminally differentiated effector memory CD45RA+ cells. Germline assignment: CDR1 LNHNV and CDR2 YYDKDF (reference sequence). CDR3 size: 17 residues. J gave up 4 bases and V 0 bases, and 5 bases lay outside the gene matches. Only in-frame clones appear in the TCRdb table, and some are missing; sequencing was by immunoSEQ multiplex PCR. The table shows some 2,100,000 clones, with 85% to 95% occurring only once. This TCR was recovered from a young man in good health. Some clones in this sample may be carry-over from other donors' samples. V usage is TRBV15 and J usage is TRBJ2-5; 13 bases fit TRBD2. The source material was naive CD8+ T cells from PBMCs. The DNA for the CDR3 is TGTGCCACCAGCAGAGATAGGGGACTAGCGGGAATAGAGACCCAGTACTTC. It is translated as CATSRDRGLAGIETQYF.